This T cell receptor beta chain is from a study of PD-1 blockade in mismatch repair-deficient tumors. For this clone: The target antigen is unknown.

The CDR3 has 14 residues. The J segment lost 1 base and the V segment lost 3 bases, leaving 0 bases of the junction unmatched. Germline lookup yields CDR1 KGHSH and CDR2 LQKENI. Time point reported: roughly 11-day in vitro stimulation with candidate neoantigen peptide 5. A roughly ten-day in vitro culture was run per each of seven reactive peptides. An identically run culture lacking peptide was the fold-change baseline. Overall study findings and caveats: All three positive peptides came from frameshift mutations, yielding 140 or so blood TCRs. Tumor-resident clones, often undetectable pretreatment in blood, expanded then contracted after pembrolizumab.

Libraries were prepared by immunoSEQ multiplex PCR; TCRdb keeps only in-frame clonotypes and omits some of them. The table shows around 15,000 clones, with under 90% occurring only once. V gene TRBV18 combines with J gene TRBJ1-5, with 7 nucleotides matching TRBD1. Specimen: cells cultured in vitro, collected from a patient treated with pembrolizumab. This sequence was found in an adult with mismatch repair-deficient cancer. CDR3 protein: CASSPGQSNQPQHF. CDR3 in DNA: TGTGCCAGCTCACCGGGACAGAGCAATCAGCCCCAGCATTTT. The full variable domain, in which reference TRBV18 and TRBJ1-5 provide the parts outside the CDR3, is NAGVMQNPRHLVRRRGQEARLRCSPMKGHSHVYWYRQLPEEGLKFMVYLQKENIIDESGMPKERFSAEFPKEGPSILRIQQVVRGDSAAYFCASSPGQSNQPQHFGDGTRLSIL.